The clone carrying this TCR beta chain was counted between two and nine times. The antigen is undetermined. This may stem from a read error, because a much larger clone lies one nucleotide away. The data derive from a study of regulatory T cells in long-lasting Graves disease. Study overall: The term persistent Graves' disease signified upward of 5 years on antithyroid drugs with positive TSH receptor antibodies.

Findings and caveats of the study: TRBV28, TRBJ1-2 and TRBJ2-5 were segments that persistent disease favored.

The TCR beta library used iRepertoire HTBI primers with Arm-PCR amplification of CDR3. TCRdb re-derived calls from the multiplex PCR reads in MiXCR, one entry per CDR3 protein. Of a few hundred thousand distinct CDR3 sequences listed, 21% are singletons. V was pared by 3 bases and J by 3 bases, with 1 base of the junction left unmatched. Germline CDR1 reads SGDLS; CDR2 reads YYNGEE. CDR3 length: 13 amino acids. Time point defined: persistent/refractory GD, antithyroid drugs over 5 years with positive TRAb. PBMC-derived RNA was used for the TCR library. The source material was peripheral blood mononuclear cells (PBMCs), sampled when the disease was refractory, from a patient treated with antithyroid drugs. The V and J genes are TRBV9 and TRBJ1-1, with 8 bases matching TRBD1. This receptor was identified in a female donor with Graves disease. The CDR3 coding sequence is TGTGCCAGCAGCGGGACAGGGTACACTGAAGCTTTCTTT. This translates into CASSGTGYTEAFF.